These 15 T cell receptor beta chains originate from one sample sequenced in a study of cytomegalovirus exposure and HLA in healthy donors. Vbeta (60) and Jbeta (13) primers were used in the PCR. TCRdb keeps only in-frame clones here, not all; method: immunoSEQ multiplex PCR. This sample yields 150,000 to 200,000 clones, of which 70% are seen a single time; roughly 4.5% belongs to the top ten. The material sequenced was PBMCs. The origin of the receptors is a man aged 18 to 30 in good health and CMV-seropositive.

DNA for the CDR3: TGTGCCAGCAGTCCCAGGGTCTACGAGCAGTACGTC. This translates into CASSPRVYEQYV. The J gene is TRBJ2-7, the V gene TRBV6-6, with a tentative D call TRBD1 (5 bases). Germline V gene data show CDR1 as MNHNY and CDR2 as SVGAGI (reference sequence). Trimming shortened V by 5 bases and J by 3 bases, and 8 bases separated the two germline ends. The CDR3 extends over 12 amino acids.

The chain uses TRBV19 and TRBJ2-5; a possible D gene is TRBD2 (6 bases). The V and J ends lost 3 bases and 3 bases respectively, with 11 bases between them. CDR1 and CDR2 from the germline V gene are LNHDA and SQIVND (reference sequence). CDR3 size: 14 residues. The CDR3 DNA reads TGTGCCAGTAGTATCGGGGGAAGGAAAGAGACCCAGTACTTC. Protein product: CASSIGGRKETQYF.

The V and J genes are TRBV28 and TRBJ1-4; D not resolved. Trimming removed 3 bases from V and 7 bases from J, with 21 bases in between. The CDR3 runs 17 residues. Germline V gene lookup returns CDR1 MDHEN and CDR2 SYDVKM. The DNA for the CDR3 is TGTGCCAGCAGTTTTCTTAGTTTTGGGCTTCGGGGTGAAAAACTGTTTTTT. As protein: CASSFLSFGLRGEKLFF.

The chain uses TRBV2 and TRBJ1-4; TRBD1 is a possible D gene (6 bases). CDR1 is SNHLY, CDR2 FYNNEI, per germline. The CDR3 spans 15 residues. Trimming took 7 bases from V and 5 from J, leaving 17 bases between them. CDR3 DNA sequence: TGTGCCAGCACCAGGGACACCTTAACGAATGAAAAACTGTTTTTT. Protein product: CASTRDTLTNEKLFF.

This clone was picked up a small number of times. The junction departs from the called germline gene at one end, perhaps through a read error. The chain is built from TRBV6-5 and TRBJ2-3, with 7 bases matching TRBD2. This CDR3 region has 10 residues. Germline CDR1 MNHEY, CDR2 SVGAGI. CDR3 bases: TGCCGCGGGAGCCCAGATACGCAGTATTTT. As protein: CRGSPDTQYF.

The V call is TRBV5-5, the J call TRBJ1-3; D is possibly TRBD1 (5 bases). Germline loops: CDR1 SGHKS, CDR2 YYEKEE (reference sequence). This CDR3 is 15 amino acids long. V lost 1 base to trimming and J lost 2 bases, with 10 bases between them. The chain's CDR3 is CASSLTRGAGNTIYF. The CDR3 bases are TGTGCCAGCAGCTTGACTCGGGGGGCTGGAAACACCATATATTTT.

This chain links TRBV5-1 with TRBJ2-3; D remains ambiguous. The CDR3 has 15 residues. CDR1 is SGHRS and CDR2 is YFSETQ in the germline V gene. V lost 0 bases and J lost 2, with 10 bases in between. As DNA, the CDR3 is TGCGCCAGCAGCTTGGGAGGATTCAACACAGATACGCAGTATTTT. Amino acid sequence: CASSLGGFNTDTQYF.

V is TRBV7-9 and J is TRBJ1-1; D may be TRBD1 (6 bases). Germline V gene sequence: CDR1 SEHNR, CDR2 FQNEAQ (reference sequence). The CDR3 spans 14 residues. Trimming took off 4 bases at V and 4 bases at J, with 13 bases between the two ends. CDR3 coding DNA: TGTGCCAGCAGCTCGACAGGTGCGTTCACTGAAGCTTTCTTT. Amino acid sequence: CASSSTGAFTEAFF.

J is TRBJ2-2 and V is TRBV15; D might be TRBD1 (6 bases). The CDR3 runs 14 residues. Per germline, CDR1 LNHNV and CDR2 YYDKDF (reference sequence). Trimming removed 3 bases at V and 9 bases at J, with 14 bases between. The CDR3 here is CATSSKRTVRELFF. CDR3 coding DNA: TGTGCCACCAGCAGTAAAAGGACAGTTCGGGAGCTGTTTTTT.

CDR3 in DNA: TGTGCCAGCAGTGAACTAGCGGGAGAACTTTACAATGAGCAGTTCTTC. This sequence encodes CASSELAGELYNEQFF. The chain has TRBV6-1 and TRBJ2-1, with 10 bases identical to TRBD2. From germline, CDR1 is MNHNS and CDR2 SASEGT. This CDR3 comprises 16 residues. V dropped 2 bases and J dropped 4; count of bases not matched to a gene: 5.

This chain uses TRBV4-2 with TRBJ2-6, with a possible D match to TRBD1 (6 bases). Germline V gene data show CDR1 as LGHNA and CDR2 as YNFKEQ. The CDR3 contains 16 residues. Trimming took 3 bases from V and 4 from J, leaving 13 bases between them. As DNA, the CDR3 is TGTGCCAGCAGCCATGAACAGGGTTCCGGGGCCAACGTCCTGACTTTC. Its translation: CASSHEQGSGANVLTF.

This clone was detected only a few times. The chain has TRBV2 and TRBJ1-6; tentative D call: TRBD1 (6 bases). V shed 8 bases and J shed 10 bases, with 24 bases lying between them. The CDR3 covers 16 residues. Germline values: CDR1 SNHLY, CDR2 FYNNEI. The CDR3 is CASDLGLGQTGSPLHF. Here the CDR3 DNA reads TGTGCCAGCGACCTCGGACTCGGGCAAACAGGGTCACCCCTCCACTTT.

This CDR3 reads CASRGPNYGYTF. The CDR3 DNA reads as TGTGCCAGCAGGGGGCCCAACTATGGCTACACCTTC. The chain combines TRBV27 with TRBJ1-2, with a weak D call TRBD1 (5 bases). The CDR3 is 12 amino acids. Germline-derived CDR1 and CDR2 are MNHEY and SMNVEV (reference sequence). Trimming left V 6 bases short and J 2 bases short, with 7 bases between.

CDR3 sequence reads: CASSLGTGNYGYTF. The CDR3 DNA reads TGTGCCAGCAGCTTAGGGACAGGGAACTATGGCTACACCTTC. The chain recombines TRBV7-8 with TRBJ1-2, with 8 bases fitting TRBD1. The J segment lost 2 bases and the V segment lost 1 base, leaving 0 bases of the junction unmatched. The CDR3 loop spans 14 amino acids. The germline gives CDR1 SGHVS, CDR2 FQNEAQ.

The rearrangement links TRBV6-1 to TRBJ1-5; the match to TRBD1 covers 8 bases. The J segment lost 1 base and the V segment lost 6 bases, leaving 5 bases of the junction unmatched. The CDR3 runs to 15 residues. In germline, CDR1 is MNHNS, CDR2 SASEGT. Written as DNA, the CDR3 is TGTGCCAGCAGGGTGGACAGGGCCAGCAATCAGCCCCAGCATTTT. Protein product: CASRVDRASNQPQHF.